One and the same sample provided the 15 T cell receptor beta chains below, sequenced in a study of T cell responses to AZD1222 COVID-19 vaccine. Data came from immunoSEQ multiplex PCR; TCRdb stores just in-frame clones and leaves some out. The sample carries more than 70,000 clones, approximately 90% recorded once. The sample was peripheral blood, taken on day 0 of AZD1222 vaccination. All receptors derive from an adult in good health.

The rearrangement links TRBV19 to TRBJ1-4; tentative D call: TRBD1 (5 bases). With 5 bases removed from V and 8 bases from J, the gap between germline ends came to 15 bases. CDR1 is LNHDA, CDR2 SQIVND, per germline (reference sequence). CDR3 length: 14 residues. For the CDR3, the DNA is TGTGCCAGTAGTTTTCTCAGGGACCACGAAAAACTGTTTTTT. Encoded protein: CASSFLRDHEKLFF.

The rearrangement joins TRBV18 to TRBJ1-6; 8 bases fit TRBD1. The J segment lost 5 bases and the V segment lost 4 bases, leaving 4 bases of the junction unmatched. In germline, CDR1 is KGHSH, CDR2 LQKENI. This CDR3 has 15 residues. CDR3 region: CASSLEQGDNSPLHF. CDR3 sequence (DNA): TGTGCCAGCTCACTAGAACAGGGGGATAATTCACCCCTCCACTTT.

V is TRBV7-2 and J is TRBJ2-1; no firm D call. CDR3 size: 13 residues. The germline V gene encodes CDR1 SGHTA and CDR2 FQGNSA. The ends were cut back, 4 bases at V and 8 bases at J, with 12 bases in the middle. DNA for the CDR3: TGTGCCAGCAGCTCGCGTAGTGGATATGAGCAGTTCTTC. Translation: CASSSRSGYEQFF. Filled out from reference TRBV7-2 and TRBJ2-1, the complete variable domain reads GAGVSQSPSNKVTEKGKDVELRCDPISGHTALYWYRQSLGQGLEFLIYFQGNSAPDKSGLPSDRFSAERTGGSVSTLTIQRTQQEDSAVYLCASSSRSGYEQFFGPGTRLTVL.

The chain carries TRBV6-6 and TRBJ2-7; D remains unclear. V lost 5 bases to trimming and J lost 0 bases, with 8 bases between them. The CDR3 is made up of 13 amino acids. The germline gives CDR1 MNHNY, CDR2 SVGAGI (reference sequence). DNA for the CDR3: TGTGCCAGCAGTGGACGGAACTCCTACGAGCAGTACTTC. This codes for CASSGRNSYEQYF.

This rearrangement joins TRBV12-3 or TRBV12-4 to TRBJ2-7, with unresolved D. Trimming removed 7 bases from V and 0 bases from J, with 10 bases in between. The CDR3 runs 13 residues. The CDR3: CASKFGSSYEQYF. CDR3 sequence (DNA): TGTGCCAGCAAGTTCGGAAGCTCCTACGAGCAGTACTTC.

The rearrangement links TRBV6-5 to TRBJ1-1, with D unclear. With 8 bases removed from V and 1 base from J, the gap between germline ends came to 5 bases. CDR1 and CDR2 (germline): MNHEY, SVGAGI. The CDR3 sequence is 11 residues long. The CDR3 protein is CASLGNTEAFF. CDR3 coding DNA: TGTGCCAGCCTAGGGAACACTGAAGCTTTCTTT.

CDR3 residues: CASSEYPGSTDTQYF. CDR3 DNA sequence: TGTGCCAGCAGTGAGTATCCAGGATCCACAGATACGCAGTATTTT. The chain uses TRBV6-1 and TRBJ2-3, with unresolved D. Trimming took off 3 bases at V and 2 bases at J, with 12 bases between the two ends. This CDR3 region has 15 residues. Germline CDR1 is MNHNS and CDR2 is SASEGT.

The rearrangement joins TRBV27 to TRBJ1-2; no clear D. From germline, CDR1 is MNHEY and CDR2 SMNVEV (reference sequence). The CDR3 has 12 residues. The V end was cut by 6 bases, the J end by 7 bases, with 12 bases between. The CDR3 here is CASRDRAGGYTF. CDR3 sequence (DNA): TGTGCCAGCAGGGACCGGGCAGGTGGCTACACCTTC.

The genes are TRBV7-9 and TRBJ1-4; maybe TRBD1 (6 bases). CDR1 is SEHNR, CDR2 FQNEAQ, per germline (reference sequence). CDR3 length: 15 residues. Between the trimmed V and J ends, which lost 5 bases and 5 bases, there was a span of 15 bases. CDR3 bases: TGTGCCAGCAGCCTGCTAAGGACAGAAAATGAAAAACTGTTTTTT. Protein: CASSLLRTENEKLFF.

The CDR3 coding sequence is TGCAGCGTTCAACAGTTCCGCACTGAAGCTTTCTTT. It specifies CSVQQFRTEAFF. The rearrangement joins TRBV29-1 to TRBJ1-1; the D is unclear. In germline, CDR1 is SQVTM, CDR2 ANQGSEA. The CDR3 runs to 12 residues. Trimming took off 5 bases at V and 4 bases at J, with 11 bases between the two ends.

The chain combines TRBV6-5 with TRBJ2-1; D is unresolved. The CDR3 is 14 amino acids. Trimming left V 0 bases short and J 5 bases short, with 8 bases between. Germline V gene lookup returns CDR1 MNHEY and CDR2 SVGAGI. CDR3 loop: CASSYSDPDNEQFF. Here the CDR3 DNA reads TGTGCCAGCAGTTACTCCGACCCCGACAATGAGCAGTTCTTC.

This chain uses TRBV29-1 with TRBJ1-2, with TRBD1 matching 9 bases. CDR3 length: 15 amino acids. J gave up 5 bases and V 4 bases, and 11 bases lay outside the gene matches. Germline V lookup: CDR1 SQVTM, CDR2 ANQGSEA. The chain's CDR3 is CSVGKRTGEEYGYTF. CDR3 in DNA: TGCAGCGTTGGAAAGAGGACAGGGGAGGAATATGGCTACACCTTC.

The chain uses TRBV19 and TRBJ1-2, with D perhaps TRBD1 (6 bases). This CDR3 spans 14 amino acids. V was cut by 0 bases and J by 8 bases, with 13 bases left in between. Germline V CDR1 and CDR2: LNHDA, SQIVND (reference sequence). The chain's CDR3 is CASSIDGGRYGYTF. CDR3 DNA: TGTGCCAGTAGTATAGACGGGGGCAGGTACGGCTACACCTTC.

The chain is built from TRBV5-4 and TRBJ1-6; TRBD1 agrees at 8 bases. Per the germline V gene, CDR1 is SGHNT and CDR2 is YYREEE (reference sequence). CDR3 length: 14 residues. V lost 6 bases to trimming and J lost 6 bases; unmatched junction nucleotides: 5. CDR3 residues: CASNLQGVNSPLHF. The CDR3 DNA is TGTGCCAGCAACCTACAGGGGGTTAATTCACCCCTCCACTTT.

The J gene is TRBJ1-4, the V gene TRBV11-2; unclear D gene. CDR3 size: 12 residues. Looked up from germline, CDR1 is SGHAT and CDR2 is FQNNGV. V was cut by 3 bases and J by 2 bases, with 1 base left in between. This CDR3 reads CASSLTNEKLFF. CDR3 DNA: TGTGCCAGCAGCTTGACTAATGAAAAACTGTTTTTT.